This TCR beta chain was captured in a study of blood T cells in healthy people across ages. There were at least 5.5 micrograms of total RNA extracted from every sample. CDR3 size: 15 residues. Germline CDR1 is SGHRS and CDR2 is YFSETQ. V lost 0 bases and J lost 1, with 10 bases in between. A second PCR of about 7 to 12 cycles used a sample-barcoded 5' primer and a J-beta primer mix. TCRdb ran MiXCR on the 5' RACE reads and lists one entry per CDR3 protein. The sample comprises about 1.5 million distinct CDR3 sequences, around 40% of which are singletons, and roughly 3.7% rests with the top ten. This receptor was obtained from a young woman in good health. J is TRBJ1-1 and V is TRBV5-1; TRBD1 might be the D (5 bases). Sequenced input: blood. CDR3 nucleotide sequence: TGCGCCAGCAGCTTGGTAGGGGCGACGAACACTGAAGCTTTCTTT. It translates to CASSLVGATNTEAFF.